This T cell receptor beta chain was identified during a study of T-cell reconstitution after alpha-beta-depleted transplantation in children. Study-wide points: After transplant, at about two months, alpha-beta T cells were reportedly derived from several hundred expanded graft clones. TCRbeta diversity was high at day 60 in some patients (a result of surviving recipient T cells and thymic progenitors). The authors attributed T-cell counts and diversity one year after transplant mostly to newly produced T cells.

CDR1 and CDR2 from the germline V gene are SGHDT and YYEEEE. V shed 1 base and J 7 bases; nucleotides not matched to a gene: 12. The CDR3 contains 17 residues. A remark on this clonotype: Its antigen is unknown.

The TCRbeta library was prepared with unique molecular identifiers. TCRdb ran MiXCR on the PCR reads and lists one entry per CDR3 protein. The sample lists roughly 400,000 distinct CDR3 sequences; 43% were seen once. The rearrangement uses TRBV5-6 and TRBJ2-1; 9 bases align to TRBD2. The TCR originated in a girl aged 2-10 years with aplastic anemia, due to receive a stem cell transplant. The sequencing here drew on PBMCs, taken before TCRalphabeta/CD19-depleted stem cell transplant. The CDR3 is CASSLPLAGGPSNEQFF. CDR3 in DNA: TGTGCCAGCAGCTTGCCCCTCGCGGGAGGGCCTTCGAATGAGCAGTTCTTC.